The source of this T cell receptor beta chain is a study of blood T cell repertoires in COVID-19. This CDR3 has 14 amino acids. Per the germline V gene, CDR1 is SGHRS and CDR2 is YFSETQ. V gave up 4 bases and J gave up 4 bases, with 14 bases separating them. Under the authors' procedure: Reference gene primer amplification in the assay estimated nucleated cell counts. The data were produced by immunoSEQ multiplex PCR, yet TCRdb's version contains in-frame clones alone and is incomplete. For V, J and clone size, that table is used; D and trimming come from the DNA. The repertoire holds approximately 170,000 clones, with 83% as singletons.

The clonotype was recovered from an elderly woman with acute or convalescent COVID-19. Input material: peripheral blood. The chain joins TRBV5-1 to TRBJ1-1; a weak D match, TRBD1 (6 bases). This chain's CDR3 is CASSQNQQGTEAFF. The DNA for the CDR3 is TGCGCCAGCAGCCAGAACCAACAGGGCACTGAAGCTTTCTTT.